A single T cell receptor (beta chain) is shown here with its context. Its antigen is unidentified. The data derive from a study of T cells in narcolepsy. Turning to the study itself: Healthy controls were enrolled alongside patients with narcolepsy type 1 or type 2. Study conclusions and caveats: Blood of same and different patients, but not healthy controls, reportedly held recurring autoreactive clonotypes. Comparing one patient's CSF and blood CD4+ clonotypes highlighted HCRT- and TRIB2-specific autoreactive clonotypes. Some memory CD4+ repertoires had no autoreactive clone sequences.

The protocol was immunoSEQ multiplex PCR, while the TCRdb copy is restricted to in-frame clones and leaves out a portion. The sample has 31,000 or so clones, around 90% seen once; the top ten hold around 1.2%. In germline, CDR1 is MDHEN, CDR2 SYDVKM. The V and J ends lost 3 bases and 7 bases respectively, with 10 bases between them. The CDR3 is 13 amino acids. V usage is TRBV28 and J usage is TRBJ1-5; D unclear. The source material was CD45RA- memory CD4+ T cells from PBMCs. The clonotype comes from a human donor with narcolepsy. The CDR3 sequence: CASSFSSTQPQHF. The CDR3 DNA reads as TGTGCCAGCAGTTTTAGCAGCACACAGCCCCAGCATTTT.